This is a list of T cell receptor beta chains from one sample in a study of blood T cell repertoires in COVID-19. Profiled with immunoSEQ multiplex PCR; TCRdb holds only in-frame clones, not every one. The sample lists roughly 250,000 clones; 75% to 95% were seen once. The sequenced sample was PBMCs or T cells enriched from blood (not recorded which). These receptors all stem from a young woman who had recovered from COVID-19. CDR3s include the opening cysteine and the closing phenylalanine or tryptophan. D genes are given only for firm matches.

TRBJ1-2 | . | TRBV5-5 | CASSPPRGGYGYTF | TGTGCCAGCAGCCCCCCGAGGGGGGGCTATGGCTACACCTTC
TRBJ1-3 | . | TRBV11-1 | CASSLSAAGNTIYF | TGTGCCAGCAGCTTGTCGGCGGCGGGAAACACCATATATTTT
TRBJ2-7 | . | TRBV2 | CASSEIRGGEQYF | TGTGCCAGCAGTGAAATTAGGGGTGGGGAGCAGTACTTC
TRBJ2-2 | TRBD2 | TRBV5-4 | CASSLGLAGSPGELFF | TGTGCCAGCAGCTTGGGACTAGCGGGATCCCCCGGGGAGCTGTTTTTT
TRBJ2-2 | TRBD1 | TRBV5-1 | CASKGADTGELFF | TGCGCCAGTAAGGGGGCGGACACCGGGGAGCTGTTTTTT
TRBJ2-4 | TRBD1 | TRBV18 | CASSPDRAKNIQYF | TGTGCCAGCTCTCCGGACAGGGCCAAAAACATTCAGTACTTC
TRBJ1-1 | . | TRBV3-1/TRBV3-2 | CASSQFGAGGTEAFF | TGTGCCAGCAGCCAATTCGGGGCCGGGGGCACTGAAGCTTTCTTT
TRBJ1-1 | . | TRBV7-8 | CASSLVGGRTEAFF | TGTGCCAGCAGCTTAGTAGGTGGGAGGACTGAAGCTTTCTTT
TRBJ1-5 | TRBD1 | TRBV19 | CASSRTGGNQPQHF | TGTGCCAGTAGCCGAACAGGGGGCAATCAGCCCCAGCATTTT
TRBJ1-1 | TRBD1 | TRBV14 | CASSRGQGSTEAFF | TGTGCCAGCAGCCGAGGACAGGGGAGCACTGAAGCTTTCTTT
TRBJ2-3 | TRBD1 | TRBV7-3 | CASSYRGASTDTQYF | TGTGCCAGCAGTTACAGGGGGGCGAGCACAGATACGCAGTATTTT